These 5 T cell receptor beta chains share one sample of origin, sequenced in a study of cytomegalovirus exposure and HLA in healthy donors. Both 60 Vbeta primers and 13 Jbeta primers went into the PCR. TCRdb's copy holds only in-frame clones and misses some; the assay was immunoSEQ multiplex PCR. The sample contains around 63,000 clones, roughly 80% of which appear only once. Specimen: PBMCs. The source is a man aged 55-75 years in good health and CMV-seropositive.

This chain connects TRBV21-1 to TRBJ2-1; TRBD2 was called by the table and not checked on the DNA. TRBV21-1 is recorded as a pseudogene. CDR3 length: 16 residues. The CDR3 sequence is CASSATGTSVYNEQFF. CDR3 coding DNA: TGTGCCAGCAGCGCAACCGGGACTAGCGTGTACAATGAGCAGTTCTTC.

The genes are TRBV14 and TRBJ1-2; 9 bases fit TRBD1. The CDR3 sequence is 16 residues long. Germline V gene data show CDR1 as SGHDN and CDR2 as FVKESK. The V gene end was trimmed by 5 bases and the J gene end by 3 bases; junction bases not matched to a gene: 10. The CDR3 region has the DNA TGTGCCAGCAGCTCCGGGACAGGGACTCGGGACTATGGCTACACCTTC. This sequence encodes CASSSGTGTRDYGYTF.

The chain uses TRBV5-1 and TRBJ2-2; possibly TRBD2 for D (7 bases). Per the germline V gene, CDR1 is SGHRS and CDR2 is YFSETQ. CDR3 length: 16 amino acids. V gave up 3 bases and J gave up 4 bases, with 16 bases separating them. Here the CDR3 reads CASSSDRGAGTGELFF. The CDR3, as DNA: TGCGCCAGCAGCTCGGACCGGGGGGCGGGCACCGGGGAGCTGTTTTTT.

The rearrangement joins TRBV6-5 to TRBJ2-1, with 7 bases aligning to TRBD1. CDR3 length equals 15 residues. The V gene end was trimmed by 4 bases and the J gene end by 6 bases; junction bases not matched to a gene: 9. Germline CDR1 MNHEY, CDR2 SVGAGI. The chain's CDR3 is CASSSNYDRANEQFF. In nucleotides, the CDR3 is TGTGCCAGCAGTTCCAACTATGACAGGGCCAATGAGCAGTTCTTC.

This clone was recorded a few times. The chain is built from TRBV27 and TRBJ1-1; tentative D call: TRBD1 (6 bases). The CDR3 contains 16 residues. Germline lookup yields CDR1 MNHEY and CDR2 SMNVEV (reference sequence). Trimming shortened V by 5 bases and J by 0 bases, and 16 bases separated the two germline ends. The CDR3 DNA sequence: TGTGCCAGCAGTATTTCAGCAACAGGGATGAACACTGAAGCTTTCTTT. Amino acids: CASSISATGMNTEAFF.